The clone carrying this T cell receptor (beta chain) appeared once. Its matching antigen is unknown. 60 Vbeta and 13 Jbeta primers were used in PCR. The table came from immunoSEQ multiplex PCR; TCRdb's copy has only in-frame clones and leaves some out. The data contain 180,000 or so clones, 70% to 85% of them singletons. Germline V gives CDR1 SNHLY, CDR2 FYNNEI. V gave up 5 bases and J gave up 2 bases, with 10 bases separating them. The CDR3 covers 14 residues. These data originate in a study of cytomegalovirus exposure and HLA in healthy donors. Findings of the study overall: Researchers left out some V segments, among them TRBV6-2 and TRBV6-3, as indistinguishable. Previously analyzed data showed that most TCR beta V segments were productive at a frequency of about 90% or about 30%.

The origin of this receptor is a boy aged 2-9 years in good health and CMV-seronegative. Material for sequencing was PBMCs. The chain combines TRBV2 with TRBJ2-1; D not certain. The CDR3 is CASSLATPYNEQFF. The CDR3 DNA reads as TGTGCCAGCAGTCTCGCCACACCCTACAATGAGCAGTTCTTC.